The T cell receptor (beta chain) described here comes from a study of blood T cells in healthy people across ages. Only a few counts were recorded for this clonotype. Germline loops: CDR1 DFQATT, CDR2 SNEGSKA (reference sequence). The V and J ends lost 0 bases and 12 bases, in that order; junction bases with no gene match: 11. The CDR3 has 16 amino acids. A second PCR of 7 to 11 cycles used a sample-barcoded 5' primer and a J-beta primer mix. With 12 random nucleotides, a template-switch adaptor tagged each individual cDNA molecule. Via MiXCR, TCRdb re-called the 5' RACE reads, giving one row per CDR3 protein. The data show roughly 1,800,000 distinct CDR3 sequences, with less than 50% seen just once and around 2.1% held by the top ten.

This chain links TRBV20-1 with TRBJ2-1, with 13 bases aligning to TRBD2. The sample consisted of blood. This sequence was found in a woman aged 40 to 49 in good health. The CDR3 nucleotides are TGCAGTGCTAGAGATGCGGGACTAGCGGGGAGACAGGTGCAGTTCTTC. Its translation: CSARDAGLAGRQVQFF.